This TCR beta chain was sequenced in a study of regulatory T cells in long-lasting Graves disease. Assembly of TCR beta libraries relied on iRepertoire HTBI primers together with Arm-PCR of CDR3 regions. Per the study methods: Sequenced samples collectively carried about 62 TRBV and 14 to 15 TRBJ segments. Via MiXCR, TCRdb re-called the multiplex PCR reads, giving one row per CDR3 protein. The V and J calls reflect TCRdb's pipeline rather than the authors' work. Here the sample spans approximately 480,000 distinct CDR3 sequences, roughly 16% being singletons. Trimming pared 3 bases from V and 7 bases from J, leaving 14 bases between. CDR3 size: 13 residues. Germline lookup yields CDR1 SGHRS and CDR2 YFSETQ. Documented time point: newly diagnosed GD, antithyroid drugs for less than 3 months. PBMC-extracted RNA yielded the TCR library. This clonotype was seen ten or more times. These data were also reused for a study on T cells in Graves' hyperthyroidism and ophthalmopathy. That source reports: In the first-round RT-PCR of the TCR CDR3, the HTBI primer set was used. Ophthalmopathy, which appeared later, was predicted by the model a median about 6.8 months before onset.

The TCR comes from a man aged 40-50 years with Graves disease. The chain has TRBV5-1 and TRBJ2-7; D gene ambiguous. The sequencing here drew on peripheral blood mononuclear cells (PBMCs), taken at new diagnosis, from a patient treated with antithyroid drugs. The CDR3 nucleotides are TGCGCCAGCAGCTCCTCCGAAGTGGGTGAGCAGTACTTC. As protein: CASSSSEVGEQYF.